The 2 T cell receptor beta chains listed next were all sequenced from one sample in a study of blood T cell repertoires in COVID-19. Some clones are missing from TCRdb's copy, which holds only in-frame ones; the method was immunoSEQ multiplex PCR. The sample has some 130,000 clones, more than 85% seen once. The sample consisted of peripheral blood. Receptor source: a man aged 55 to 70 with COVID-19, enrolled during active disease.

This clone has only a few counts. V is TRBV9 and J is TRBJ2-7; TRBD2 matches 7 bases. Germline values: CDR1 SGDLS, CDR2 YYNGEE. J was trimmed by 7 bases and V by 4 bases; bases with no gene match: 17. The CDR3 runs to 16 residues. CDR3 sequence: CASSPSWVAGMGEQYF. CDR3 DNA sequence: TGTGCCAGCAGCCCGAGCTGGGTAGCGGGTATGGGGGAGCAGTACTTC.

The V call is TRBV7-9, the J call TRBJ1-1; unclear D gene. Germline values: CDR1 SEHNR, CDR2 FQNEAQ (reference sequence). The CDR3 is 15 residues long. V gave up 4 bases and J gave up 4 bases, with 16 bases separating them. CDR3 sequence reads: CASSSLPGFITEAFF. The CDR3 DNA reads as TGTGCCAGCAGCTCCCTTCCCGGTTTTATCACTGAAGCTTTCTTT.